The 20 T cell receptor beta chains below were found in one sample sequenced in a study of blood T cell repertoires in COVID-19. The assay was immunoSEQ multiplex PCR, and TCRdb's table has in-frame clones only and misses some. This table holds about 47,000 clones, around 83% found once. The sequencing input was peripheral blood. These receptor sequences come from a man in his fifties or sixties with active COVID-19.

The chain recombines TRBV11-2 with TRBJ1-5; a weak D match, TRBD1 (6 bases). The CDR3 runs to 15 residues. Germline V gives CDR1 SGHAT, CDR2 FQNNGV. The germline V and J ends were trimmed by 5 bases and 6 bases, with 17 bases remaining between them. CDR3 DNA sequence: TGTGCCAGCAGCCTGTTCGGGGGGGCGAGTCAGCCCCAGCATTTT. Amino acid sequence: CASSLFGGASQPQHF.

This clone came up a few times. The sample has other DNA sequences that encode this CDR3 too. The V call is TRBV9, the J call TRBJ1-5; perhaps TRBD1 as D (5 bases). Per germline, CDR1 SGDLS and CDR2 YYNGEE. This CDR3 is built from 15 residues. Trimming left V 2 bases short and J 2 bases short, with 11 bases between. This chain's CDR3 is CASSVDGGGNQPQHF. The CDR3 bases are TGTGCCAGCAGCGTTGACGGGGGGGGCAATCAGCCCCAGCATTTT.

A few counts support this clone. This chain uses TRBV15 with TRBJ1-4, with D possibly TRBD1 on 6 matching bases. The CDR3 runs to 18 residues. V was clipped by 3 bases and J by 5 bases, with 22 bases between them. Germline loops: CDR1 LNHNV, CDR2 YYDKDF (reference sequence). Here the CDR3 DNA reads TGTGCCACCAGCAGGGACGTTGGGGCGACGGGGGGCAATGAAAAACTGTTTTTT. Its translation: CATSRDVGATGGNEKLFF. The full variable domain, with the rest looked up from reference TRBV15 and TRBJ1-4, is DAMVIQNPRYQVTQFGKPVTLSCSQTLNHNVMYWYQQKSSQAPKLLFHYYDKDFNNEADTPDNFQSRRPNTSFCFLDIRSPGLGDTAMYLCATSRDVGATGGNEKLFFGSGTQLSVL.

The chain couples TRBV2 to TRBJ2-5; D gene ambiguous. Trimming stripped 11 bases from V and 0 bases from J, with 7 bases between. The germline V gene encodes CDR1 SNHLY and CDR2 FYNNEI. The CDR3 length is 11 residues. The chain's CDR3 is CAGRDQETQYF. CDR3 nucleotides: TGTGCCGGCCGGGACCAAGAGACCCAGTACTTC.

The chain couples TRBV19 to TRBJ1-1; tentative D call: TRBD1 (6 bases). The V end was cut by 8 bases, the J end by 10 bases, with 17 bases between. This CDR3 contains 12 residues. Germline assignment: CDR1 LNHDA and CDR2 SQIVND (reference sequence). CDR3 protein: CASSSFGTIAFF. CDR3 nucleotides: TGTGCCAGTTCGTCCTTCGGGACAATAGCTTTCTTT. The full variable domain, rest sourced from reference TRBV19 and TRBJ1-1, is DGGITQSPKYLFRKEGQNVTLSCEQNLNHDAMYWYRQDPGQGLRLIYYSQIVNDFQKGDIAEGYSVSREKKESFPLTVTSAQKNPTAFYLCASSSFGTIAFFGQGTRLTVV.

CDR3 coding DNA: TGTGCCAGCAGCTTGGGACTAGCGGGAGGGCCAGGTGAGCAGTTCTTC. Amino acids: CASSLGLAGGPGEQFF. V and J are TRBV5-6 and TRBJ2-1; 14 positions match TRBD2. Trimming at V came to 0 bases and at J to 9 bases, leaving 5 bases not matched to a gene. Per germline, CDR1 SGHDT and CDR2 YYEEEE. The CDR3 covers 16 residues. The whole variable domain, filled in from reference TRBV5-6 and TRBJ2-1, reads DAGVTQSPTHLIKTRGQQVTLRCSPKSGHDTVSWYQQALGQGPQFIFQYYEEEERQRGNFPDRFSGHQFPNYSSELNVNALLLGDSALYLCASSLGLAGGPGEQFFGPGTRLTVL.

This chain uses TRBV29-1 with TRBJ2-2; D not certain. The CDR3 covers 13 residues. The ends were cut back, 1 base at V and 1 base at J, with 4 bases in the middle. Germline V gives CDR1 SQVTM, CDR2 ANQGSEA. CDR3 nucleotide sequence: TGCAGCGTTGAAGCAGGGAACACCGGGGAGCTGTTTTTT. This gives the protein CSVEAGNTGELFF.

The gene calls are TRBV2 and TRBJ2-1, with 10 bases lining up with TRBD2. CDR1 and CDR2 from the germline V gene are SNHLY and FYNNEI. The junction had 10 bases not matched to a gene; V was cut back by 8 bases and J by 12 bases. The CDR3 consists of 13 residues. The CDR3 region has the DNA TGTGCCAGCGGTGGTCTAGCGGGAGTGTGGCAGTTCTTC. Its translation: CASGGLAGVWQFF.

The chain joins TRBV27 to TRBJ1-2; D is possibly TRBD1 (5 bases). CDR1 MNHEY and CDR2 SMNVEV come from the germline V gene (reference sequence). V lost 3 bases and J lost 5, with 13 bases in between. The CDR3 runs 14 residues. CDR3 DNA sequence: TGTGCCAGCAGTTTGCAGGGTCTGGGGTATGGCTACACCTTC. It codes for CASSLQGLGYGYTF.

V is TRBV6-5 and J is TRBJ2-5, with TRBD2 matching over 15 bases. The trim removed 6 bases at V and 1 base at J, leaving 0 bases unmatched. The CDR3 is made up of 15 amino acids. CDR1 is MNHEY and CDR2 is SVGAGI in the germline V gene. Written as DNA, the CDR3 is TGTGCCAGCAGGGGACTAGCGGGGGGCCAAGAGACCCAGTACTTC. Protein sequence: CASRGLAGGQETQYF.

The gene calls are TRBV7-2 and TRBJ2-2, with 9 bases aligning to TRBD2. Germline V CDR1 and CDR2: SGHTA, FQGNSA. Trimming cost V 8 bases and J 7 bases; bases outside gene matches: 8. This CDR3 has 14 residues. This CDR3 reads CASGVSGGVGELFF. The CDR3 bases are TGTGCCAGCGGGGTTAGCGGGGGAGTCGGGGAGCTGTTTTTT.

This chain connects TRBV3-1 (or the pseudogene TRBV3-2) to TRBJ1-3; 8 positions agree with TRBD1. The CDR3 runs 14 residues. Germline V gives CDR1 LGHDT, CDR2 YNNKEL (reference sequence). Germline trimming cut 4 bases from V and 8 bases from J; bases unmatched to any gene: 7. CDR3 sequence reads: CASSPGQVWDTIYF. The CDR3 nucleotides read TGTGCCAGCAGCCCGGGACAGGTTTGGGACACCATATATTTT.

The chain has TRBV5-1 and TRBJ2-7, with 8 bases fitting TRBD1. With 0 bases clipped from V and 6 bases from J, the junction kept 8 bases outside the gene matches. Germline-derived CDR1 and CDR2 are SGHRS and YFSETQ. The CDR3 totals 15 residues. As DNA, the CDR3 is TGCGCCAGCAGCTTGGACGGCGGACAGGGAACCGAGCAGTACTTC. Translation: CASSLDGGQGTEQYF.

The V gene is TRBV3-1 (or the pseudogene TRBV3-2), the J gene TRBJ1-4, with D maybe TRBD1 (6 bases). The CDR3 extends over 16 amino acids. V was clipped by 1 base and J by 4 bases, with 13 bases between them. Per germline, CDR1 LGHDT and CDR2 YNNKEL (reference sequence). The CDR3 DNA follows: TGTGCCAGCAGCCAAGTAACTGGACAGATTAATGAAAAACTGTTTTTT. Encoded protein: CASSQVTGQINEKLFF.

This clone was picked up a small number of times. The CDR3 reads CASSSVLSGGRRDTQYF. The CDR3 DNA follows: TGTGCCAGCAGCTCGGTTCTGAGCGGGGGCCGTCGGGATACGCAGTATTTT. This chain uses TRBV7-8 with TRBJ2-3; the match to TRBD2 covers 8 bases. The ends lost 4 bases at V and 6 bases at J; junction bases unmatched: 15. CDR1 is SGHVS, CDR2 FQNEAQ, per germline. This CDR3 has 17 amino acids.

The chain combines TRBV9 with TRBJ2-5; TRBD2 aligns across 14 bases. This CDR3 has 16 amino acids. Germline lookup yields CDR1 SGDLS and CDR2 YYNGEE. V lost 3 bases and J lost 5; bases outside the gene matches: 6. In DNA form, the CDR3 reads TGTGCCAGCAGCGCGGGACTAGCGGGAGTATTGGAGACCCAGTACTTC. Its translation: CASSAGLAGVLETQYF.

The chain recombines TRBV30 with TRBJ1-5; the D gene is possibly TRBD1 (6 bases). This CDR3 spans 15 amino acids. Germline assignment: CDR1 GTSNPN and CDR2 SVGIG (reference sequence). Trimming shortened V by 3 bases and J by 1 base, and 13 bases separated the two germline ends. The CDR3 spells CAWSPQGGSNQPQHF. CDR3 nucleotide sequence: TGTGCCTGGAGCCCACAGGGCGGCAGCAATCAGCCCCAGCATTTT.

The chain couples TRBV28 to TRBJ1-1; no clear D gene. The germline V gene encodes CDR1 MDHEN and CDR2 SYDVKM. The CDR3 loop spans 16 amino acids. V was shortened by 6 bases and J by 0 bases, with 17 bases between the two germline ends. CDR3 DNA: TGTGCCAGCAGCCCTTCTAGATCCTACCTGAACACTGAAGCTTTCTTT. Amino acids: CASSPSRSYLNTEAFF.

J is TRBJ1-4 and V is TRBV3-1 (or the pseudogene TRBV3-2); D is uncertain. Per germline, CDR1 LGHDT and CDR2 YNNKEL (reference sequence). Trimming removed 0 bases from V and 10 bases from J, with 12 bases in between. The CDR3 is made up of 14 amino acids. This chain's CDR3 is CASSQDVYSGKLFF. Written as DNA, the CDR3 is TGTGCCAGCAGCCAAGATGTATATAGCGGAAAACTGTTTTTT.

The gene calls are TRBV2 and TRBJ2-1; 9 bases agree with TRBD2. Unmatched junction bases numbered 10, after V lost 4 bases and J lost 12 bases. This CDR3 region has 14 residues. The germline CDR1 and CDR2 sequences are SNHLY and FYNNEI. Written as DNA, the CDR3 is TGTGCCAGCAGTGTGGCGGGAGGGCTCCCATGGCAGTTCTTC. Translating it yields CASSVAGGLPWQFF.